This passage covers 17 T cell receptor beta chains from one sample sequenced in a study of Graves' ophthalmopathy and Graves' hyperthyroidism. TCR beta CDR3 regions were amplified from RNA transcripts. In the first round, RT-PCR was carried out with HTBI primers, and a multiplex PCR formed the second round. TCRdb recomputed calls from the multiplex PCR reads with MiXCR, one row per CDR3 protein. The sample lists hundreds of thousands of distinct CDR3 sequences, roughly 41% occurring once. Sequenced: peripheral blood. Receptors originate from an adult man with Graves' ophthalmopathy.

Note on this clonotype: A junction end diverges from the germline sequence, so it may reflect a read error. The CDR3 loop reads CASSSRQGNHF. The CDR3 region has the DNA TGTGCCAGCAGCTCCCGACAGGGAAATCACTTC. The V call is TRBV12-3 or TRBV12-4, the J call TRBJ2-7; 7 positions match TRBD1. The CDR3 extends over 11 amino acids.

There are a few counts of this clonotype. V gene TRBV6-5 combines with J gene TRBJ2-2, with D perhaps matching TRBD2 (6 bases). The CDR3 extends over 15 amino acids. The germline V and J ends were trimmed by 5 bases and 1 base, with 11 bases remaining between them. Germline lookup yields CDR1 MNHEY and CDR2 SVGAGI. The CDR3 DNA reads TGTGCCAGCAGTGAGCGGGCGCTGAACACCGGGGAGCTGTTTTTT. The encoded protein is CASSERALNTGELFF.

A remark on this clonotype: This may come from a read error, since a much larger clone is one base off. The chain joins TRBV5-6 to TRBJ1-2; tentative D call: TRBD1 (5 bases). V gave up 0 bases and J gave up 4 bases, with 13 bases separating them. Looked up from germline, CDR1 is SGHDT and CDR2 is YYEEEE. The CDR3 contains 15 residues. CDR3 bases: TGTGCCAGCAGCTTGGACTGGGCAGGGCTCTATGGCTACACCTTC. Encoded protein: CASSLDWAGLYGYTF.

This clonotype was recorded many times. The genes are TRBV7-2 and TRBJ1-5; no clear D. V lost 5 bases to trimming and J lost 1 base, with 12 bases between them. The CDR3 has 15 residues. Germline V gene sequence: CDR1 SGHTA, CDR2 FQGNSA. The CDR3 region is CASSPGPGSNQPQHF. The CDR3 coding sequence is TGTGCCAGCAGCCCCGGCCCCGGGAGCAATCAGCCCCAGCATTTT.

J is TRBJ2-7 and V is TRBV15, with 9 bases aligning to TRBD1. The trim removed 1 base at V and 4 bases at J, leaving 2 bases unmatched. This CDR3 region has 14 residues. Germline CDR1 LNHNV, CDR2 YYDKDF (reference sequence). In nucleotides, the CDR3 is TGTGCCACCAGCAGAGGACAGGGGGAATACGAGCAGTACTTC. Translated, it gives CATSRGQGEYEQYF.

This clonotype was counted at least ten times. The chain employs TRBV7-8 and TRBJ1-1; 8 bases line up with TRBD1. This CDR3 comprises 14 residues. V gave up 5 bases and J gave up 4 bases; unmatched junction bases: 6. From germline, CDR1 is SGHVS and CDR2 FQNEAQ. In DNA, the CDR3 is TGTGCCAGCAGCCTGGACAGGGTTGGCACTGAAGCTTTCTTT. Translated, it gives CASSLDRVGTEAFF.

This clonotype was picked up a small number of times. This sequence joins TRBV29-1 and TRBJ2-3, with TRBD1 as a possible D gene (6 bases). This CDR3 is 12 amino acids long. CDR1 SQVTM and CDR2 ANQGSEA come from the germline V gene. Trimming cost V 7 bases and J 5 bases, with 13 bases left between them. The CDR3 region has the DNA TGCAGCGCAAAGGGGGACGGAGATACGCAGTATTTT. It codes for CSAKGDGDTQYF.

This clonotype was detected ten times or more. The chain carries TRBV7-2 and TRBJ2-7; D could derive from TRBD1 or TRBD2 (7 bases each). Germline-derived CDR1 and CDR2 are SGHTA and FQGNSA. The CDR3 is 15 amino acids. Trimming removed 5 bases at V and 3 bases at J, with 17 bases between. CDR3 bases: TGTGCCAGCAGCCCCAGGGGGGGGGGAGACTACGAGCAGTACTTC. This codes for CASSPRGGGDYEQYF. The complete variable domain, with remaining parts taken from reference TRBV7-2 and TRBJ2-7, reads GAGVSQSPSNKVTEKGKDVELRCDPISGHTALYWYRQSLGQGLEFLIYFQGNSAPDKSGLPSDRFSAERTGGSVSTLTIQRTQQEDSAVYLCASSPRGGGDYEQYFGPGTRLTVT.

This clonotype was seen repeatedly, ten times or more. The chain uses TRBV7-2 and TRBJ2-7; the D gene is possibly TRBD1 (6 bases). This CDR3 is built from 14 residues. Per the germline V gene, CDR1 is SGHTA and CDR2 is FQGNSA. V lost 5 bases to trimming and J lost 7 bases, with 18 bases between them. For the CDR3, the DNA is TGTGCCAGCAGCCAATGGGACACCGCCGTGGAGCAGTACTTC. Translation gives CASSQWDTAVEQYF.

This clonotype was found a few times. The chain is built from TRBV7-8 and TRBJ2-7; TRBD2 agrees at 7 bases. The V segment lost 5 bases and the J segment 2 bases; nucleotides outside the gene matches: 9. The CDR3 has 15 residues. Per the germline V gene, CDR1 is SGHVS and CDR2 is FQNEAQ. This chain's CDR3 is CASSQVGGGPYEQYF. In DNA form, the CDR3 reads TGTGCCAGCAGCCAAGTCGGCGGGGGTCCCTACGAGCAGTACTTC.

With respect to this clonotype: This may arise from a read error, as a much more abundant clone is one base away. V and J are TRBV6-5 and TRBJ1-1; D may be TRBD1 (5 bases). Germline CDR1 is MNHEY and CDR2 is SVGAGI. CDR3 length: 13 residues. V was pared by 6 bases and J by 3 bases, with 11 bases between. The CDR3 bases are TGTGCCAGCAGCGTGGGGGTTGACACTGAAGCTTTCTTT. Translating gives CASSVGVDTEAFF.

To note about this clonotype: This is likely a read error, given that the CDR3 carries no conserved phenylalanine or tryptophan at its end. The DNA is left out, because the CDR3 cannot be placed on it with certainty; the CDR3 is given as TCRdb lists it. The chain uses TRBV10-3 and TRBJ1-1. Per the germline V gene, CDR1 is ENHRY and CDR2 is SYGVKD. The CDR3 is 9 residues long, ends included. The CDR3 sequence is CAISDSSLG.

Worth noting for this clonotype: This may be a read error: a much more frequent sequence differs by one nucleotide. J is TRBJ1-6 and V is TRBV20-1; D may be TRBD1 (6 bases). This CDR3 is built from 15 residues. The germline V gene encodes CDR1 DFQATT and CDR2 SNEGSKA (reference sequence). The V and J ends lost 4 bases and 7 bases respectively, with 17 bases between them. The CDR3 DNA sequence: TGCAGTGCTATCCAGGCAGGGGAAGGGAATTCACCCCTCCACTTT. It codes for CSAIQAGEGNSPLHF.

This sequence joins TRBV7-2 and TRBJ1-5; TRBD1 agrees at 7 bases. V was clipped by 5 bases and J by 0 bases; unmatched bases: 10. The length of the CDR3 is 17 residues. Germline V CDR1 and CDR2: SGHTA, FQGNSA. CDR3 loop: CASSQDGDSYSNQPQHF. The CDR3, as DNA: TGTGCCAGCAGCCAAGATGGGGACAGTTATAGCAATCAGCCCCAGCATTTT. The variable domain in full, completed from reference TRBV7-2 and TRBJ1-5, reads GAGVSQSPSNKVTEKGKDVELRCDPISGHTALYWYRQSLGQGLEFLIYFQGNSAPDKSGLPSDRFSAERTGGSVSTLTIQRTQQEDSAVYLCASSQDGDSYSNQPQHFGDGTRLSIL.

As regards this clonotype: A junction end diverges from the germline sequence, so it may reflect a read error. This chain joins TRBV5-1 and TRBJ2-7, with D maybe TRBD2 (7 bases). This CDR3 has 13 amino acids. Germline V CDR1 and CDR2: SGHRS, YFSETQ. CDR3 protein: CASSPSWEGGQYF. As DNA, the CDR3 is TGTGCCAGCAGTCCCTCGTGGGAGGGGGGGCAGTACTTC.

This clonotype was seen many times. This chain connects TRBV9 to TRBJ2-2, with no clear D. Germline loops: CDR1 SGDLS, CDR2 YYNGEE. The CDR3 is 12 amino acids. V was trimmed by 0 bases and J by 7 bases, leaving 4 bases between them. CDR3: CASSVASGELFF. CDR3 nucleotides: TGTGCCAGCAGCGTAGCTAGCGGGGAGCTGTTTTTT.

The chain has TRBV12-3 or TRBV12-4 and TRBJ1-2; 8 bases line up with TRBD1. CDR3 length equals 14 residues. V lost 5 bases, J lost 3 bases, and 5 bases stayed unmatched. CDR3 DNA sequence: TGTGCCAGCAGTCAAGAGGGACAGGACTATGGCTACACCTTC. Translation: CASSQEGQDYGYTF.